These 30 T cell receptor beta chains share one sample of origin, sequenced in a study of monozygotic twins with inflammatory bowel disease. Reanalyzing the 5' RACE reads, TCRdb keeps one entry per CDR3 protein, without DNA. In all, the sample yields around 450,000 distinct CDR3 sequences. Sequenced sample: blood. The origin of the receptors is a human donor with ulcerative colitis or Crohn's disease, or a healthy co-twin of an affected twin (not recorded which).

The chain uses TRBV7-2 and TRBJ2-3. Germline V gene sequence: CDR1 SGHTA, CDR2 FQGNSA. This CDR3 contains 14 residues. CDR3 residues: CASSLRSDRNTQYF.

V and J are TRBV5-5 and TRBJ2-1. Germline assignment: CDR1 SGHKS and CDR2 YYEKEE (reference sequence). The CDR3 length is 12 residues. CDR3 region: CASSFLLTEQFF.

V gene TRBV20-1 combines with J gene TRBJ1-4; TCRdb proposes TRBD1, but this gene call is untestable without DNA. The germline CDR1 and CDR2 sequences are DFQATT and SNEGSKA (reference sequence). The length of the CDR3 is 17 residues. CDR3 residues: CSARDAAGLSTNEKLFF.

The rearrangement links TRBV6-1 to TRBJ1-1; absent DNA, TCRdb's TRBD1 call cannot be checked. The CDR3 spans 15 residues. CDR1 and CDR2 (germline): MNHNS, SASEGT. CDR3 loop: CASRETGVGGTEAFF.

The V and J genes are TRBV19 and TRBJ2-7; no DNA is available, so the TRBD1 call from TCRdb remains unchecked. The CDR3 has 16 residues. CDR1 is LNHDA and CDR2 is SQIVND in the germline V gene (reference sequence). The CDR3 region is CASSSGWGARYLEQYF.

This chain connects TRBV5-6 to TRBJ2-5; with no DNA, the TCRdb D assignment of TRBD1 cannot be verified. This CDR3 spans 16 amino acids. Germline V CDR1 and CDR2: SGHDT, YYEEEE. CDR3 amino acids: CASSFPLDRGQETQYF.

The J gene is TRBJ2-5, the V gene TRBV6-5; with no DNA, the TCRdb D assignment of TRBD2 cannot be verified. Germline-derived CDR1 and CDR2 are MNHEY and SVGAGI. The CDR3 is 11 amino acids. The CDR3 reads CASRRRETQYF.

V gene TRBV11-1 combines with J gene TRBJ2-7. The germline gives CDR1 SGHAT, CDR2 FQDESV (reference sequence). The CDR3 sequence is 13 residues long. CDR3 protein: CASSFLGEWEQYF.

The chain uses TRBV7-6 and TRBJ2-5; the D call from TCRdb, TRBD1, cannot be confirmed without DNA. Germline CDR1 is SGHVS and CDR2 is FNYEAQ. This CDR3 has 14 amino acids. The CDR3 region is CASSLRGAQETQYF.

This chain joins TRBV5-1 and TRBJ2-1; without DNA, the TCRdb call of TRBD1 cannot be checked. The germline V gene has CDR1 SGHRS and CDR2 YFSETQ. This CDR3 region has 15 residues. This chain's CDR3 is CASKPTGAAYNEQFF. Combining the CDR3 with reference TRBV5-1 and TRBJ2-1 gives the whole variable domain KAGVTQTPRYLIKTRGQQVTLSCSPISGHRSVSWYQQTPGQGLQFLFEYFSETQRNKGNFPGRFSGRQFSNSRSEMNVSTLELGDSALYLCASKPTGAAYNEQFFGPGTRLTVL.

The gene calls are TRBV10-3 and TRBJ2-5. Germline V gene lookup returns CDR1 ENHRY and CDR2 SYGVKD. The length of the CDR3 is 15 residues. CDR3 residues: CAISESIIGVETQYF.

The chain links TRBV5-5 to TRBJ2-2; TCRdb names TRBD2, which stays unverified in the absence of DNA. Germline-derived CDR1 and CDR2 are SGHKS and YYEKEE (reference sequence). The CDR3 sequence is 14 residues long. CDR3 loop: CASSFWTITGELFF.

The chain couples TRBV27 to TRBJ2-3; TCRdb reports TRBD1, a call that lacks DNA to check it against. There are 16 residues in the CDR3. Germline V gives CDR1 MNHEY, CDR2 SMNVEV (reference sequence). The CDR3 is CASRPLTGTNTDTQYF.

The CDR3 protein is CSARVPKGARTGELFF. The V gene is TRBV20-1, the J gene TRBJ2-2; TCRdb gives TRBD1 as the D gene, but with no DNA this cannot be confirmed. The CDR3 is 16 amino acids. Germline V gene lookup returns CDR1 DFQATT and CDR2 SNEGSKA (reference sequence).

The chain has TRBV6-1 and TRBJ1-5; lacking DNA, the TRBD1 call made by TCRdb goes unchecked. Germline V gene lookup returns CDR1 MNHNS and CDR2 SASEGT. The CDR3 covers 15 residues. The chain's CDR3 is CASSEWGTGNQPQHF.

V is TRBV5-5 and J is TRBJ1-2. The CDR3 consists of 15 residues. Germline V gives CDR1 SGHKS, CDR2 YYEKEE (reference sequence). CDR3 protein: CASSLRLAVNYGYTF.

This chain links TRBV9 with TRBJ2-1; TCRdb indicates TRBD2, and absent DNA this call remains unverified. Germline CDR1 and CDR2: SGDLS and YYNGEE. The CDR3 is 16 amino acids. This CDR3 reads CASSAWGGLSYNEQFF.

The rearrangement links TRBV7-2 to TRBJ2-7. Germline V gene data show CDR1 as SGHTA and CDR2 as FQGNSA. This CDR3 has 12 amino acids. The CDR3 spells CASSSGPYEQYF.

This sequence joins TRBV12-3 or TRBV12-4 and TRBJ2-1; TCRdb reports TRBD2, a call that lacks DNA to check it against. There are 14 residues in the CDR3. The CDR3 reads CASSASGGASEQFF.

The rearrangement links TRBV20-1 to TRBJ2-7. Germline loops: CDR1 DFQATT, CDR2 SNEGSKA (reference sequence). CDR3 length: 13 amino acids. The CDR3: CSARGGMPYEQYF.

The rearrangement links TRBV6-5 to TRBJ1-1. This CDR3 spans 13 amino acids. Germline V gene sequence: CDR1 MNHEY, CDR2 SVGAGI. CDR3 amino acids: CASSYTSDTEAFF.

The V gene is TRBV5-1, the J gene TRBJ1-2. The CDR3 consists of 13 residues. Germline V gives CDR1 SGHRS, CDR2 YFSETQ. The CDR3 region is CASSLSGWDGYTF.

This chain links TRBV7-5 with TRBJ2-3; the TCRdb D gene call, TRBD1, has no DNA to confirm it. TRBV7-5 is assigned pseudogene status. The CDR3 has 20 amino acids. The CDR3 here is CISVPEAYYSRERSTDTQYF.

The CDR3 sequence is CASSQEGQRLVNEQFF. The chain employs TRBV4-1 and TRBJ2-1; TCRdb gives TRBD1 as the D gene, but with no DNA this cannot be confirmed. This CDR3 region has 16 residues. Germline values: CDR1 MGHRA, CDR2 YSYEKL.

The chain recombines TRBV6-5 with TRBJ1-2; TCRdb indicates TRBD1, and absent DNA this call remains unverified. Germline CDR1 is MNHEY and CDR2 is SVGAGI. The CDR3 runs 15 residues. The CDR3 is CASSSRDHKGRRGTF.

This chain joins TRBV4-3 and TRBJ2-1; TCRdb's D call, TRBD2, is unchecked because there is no DNA. Germline CDR1 and CDR2: LGHNA and YSLEER. The CDR3 has 15 residues. CDR3: CASSLTSGTNNEQFF.

V gene TRBV18 combines with J gene TRBJ1-2. Germline V lookup: CDR1 KGHSH, CDR2 LQKENI. The length of the CDR3 is 16 residues. The CDR3 sequence is CASSPMTQIKSYGYTF.

The chain is built from TRBV20-1 and TRBJ1-2. This CDR3 has 13 residues. Looked up from germline, CDR1 is DFQATT and CDR2 is SNEGSKA (reference sequence). The CDR3 sequence: CSATDYSTYGYTF.

The rearrangement joins TRBV7-2 to TRBJ2-3; with no DNA, the TCRdb D assignment of TRBD2 cannot be verified. The CDR3 consists of 16 residues. The germline V gene has CDR1 SGHTA and CDR2 FQGNSA. This chain's CDR3 is CASSIRLAGAADTQYF.

The chain is built from TRBV19 and TRBJ1-5; TCRdb's D call, TRBD1, is unchecked because there is no DNA. This CDR3 contains 15 residues. Looked up from germline, CDR1 is LNHDA and CDR2 is SQIVND (reference sequence). CDR3 amino acids: CASMEGAGGNQPQHF.